These 24 T cell receptor beta chains were all obtained from the same sample, sequenced in a study of CXCR3-negative and CXCR3-positive naive CD8 T cells. UMI-labeled 5' RACE TRB cDNA libraries were prepared from the cells. TCRdb reanalyzed the 5' RACE reads, giving one entry per CDR3 protein sequence and no DNA. The sample includes about 130,000 distinct CDR3 sequences. Specimen: naive CXCR3- CD8+ T cells from blood. Subset in this sample: CD45RO-CCR7+CD27+CD95- naive CD8+ T cells lacking CXCR3 (TNR3-). These receptors were taken from a human donor in good health. Some clones in this sample may be carry-over from other donors' samples.

CDR3: CASSGLAGGEQFF. The gene calls are TRBV25-1 and TRBJ2-1; checking the TCRdb D call of TRBD2 is not possible without DNA. Germline V gene data show CDR1 as MGHDK and CDR2 as SYGVNS. CDR3 length: 13 amino acids.

The rearrangement links TRBV6-1 to TRBJ2-2; TCRdb's D gene call, TRBD1, goes unchecked for lack of DNA. The CDR3 covers 17 residues. Looked up from germline, CDR1 is MNHNS and CDR2 is SASEGT. CDR3 sequence: CASSEGLGTGLTGELFF.

The V call is TRBV12-3 or TRBV12-4, the J call TRBJ1-1; TCRdb calls TRBD1, which cannot be checked without DNA. There are 17 residues in the CDR3. Here the CDR3 reads CASSFDNSRPRNTEAFF.

J is TRBJ2-7 and V is TRBV12-3 or TRBV12-4; the TCRdb call, TRBD1, lacks DNA for checking. The CDR3 loop spans 15 amino acids. This chain's CDR3 is CASSSTGTGFGEQYF.

V usage is TRBV4-1 and J usage is TRBJ2-1; TCRdb indicates TRBD1, and absent DNA this call remains unverified. Germline V gene lookup returns CDR1 MGHRA and CDR2 YSYEKL. This CDR3 is 16 amino acids long. The CDR3 region is CASSHEPGQGYNEQFF.

This chain connects TRBV7-9 to TRBJ2-7; TCRdb gives TRBD2 as the D gene, but with no DNA this cannot be confirmed. This CDR3 has 16 amino acids. Germline assignment: CDR1 SEHNR and CDR2 FQNEAQ (reference sequence). The CDR3 protein is CASSTDSGGLSYEQYF.

The rearrangement links TRBV5-6 to TRBJ2-7; the TRBD1 assignment by TCRdb is unverifiable without DNA. This CDR3 has 16 amino acids. Germline lookup yields CDR1 SGHDT and CDR2 YYEEEE. This chain's CDR3 is CASSSGTGGFYYEQYF.

CDR3 sequence: CASSPTSGSTRYEQYF. This rearrangement joins TRBV19 to TRBJ2-7; there is no DNA to check the TCRdb D call of TRBD2. The germline V gene has CDR1 LNHDA and CDR2 SQIVND (reference sequence). The CDR3 has 16 residues.

This sequence joins TRBV6-5 and TRBJ2-3; the D gene TCRdb calls, TRBD2, cannot be checked with no DNA. The CDR3 consists of 18 residues. Per germline, CDR1 MNHEY and CDR2 SVGAGI. CDR3 loop: CASSRGLAGGPSTDTQYF.

V and J are TRBV6-5 and TRBJ1-5. This CDR3 has 14 residues. The V gene's germline CDR1 is MNHEY and CDR2 SVGAGI. The CDR3 sequence is CASRLQFSNQPQHF.

The V and J genes are TRBV7-9 and TRBJ2-1. CDR3 length equals 15 residues. Germline V lookup: CDR1 SEHNR, CDR2 FQNEAQ (reference sequence). The CDR3 is CASSLRLAAYNEQFF.

V gene TRBV11-2 combines with J gene TRBJ2-1. The CDR3 covers 13 residues. CDR1 is SGHAT, CDR2 FQNNGV, per germline. CDR3 residues: CASSFQIYNEQFF. Full variable domain (rest looked up from reference TRBV11-2 and TRBJ2-1): EAGVAQSPRYKIIEKRQSVAFWCNPISGHATLYWYQQILGQGPKLLIQFQNNGVVDDSQLPKDRFSAERLKGVDSTLKIQPAKLEDSAVYLCASSFQIYNEQFFGPGTRLTVL.

J is TRBJ2-3 and V is TRBV7-6. Germline V gene data show CDR1 as SGHVS and CDR2 as FNYEAQ. The CDR3 loop spans 17 amino acids. Here the CDR3 reads CASSWLRNSPNTDTQYF.

V gene TRBV4-1 combines with J gene TRBJ2-7; TCRdb reports TRBD2, a call that lacks DNA to check it against. The CDR3 length is 16 residues. The germline V gene encodes CDR1 MGHRA and CDR2 YSYEKL. The CDR3 loop is CASSLNSGTSINEQYF.

CDR3 in amino acids: CASRLIAEGYNEQFF. The chain has TRBV7-9 and TRBJ2-1; TCRdb's D gene call, TRBD2, goes unchecked for lack of DNA. In germline, CDR1 is SEHNR, CDR2 FQNEAQ (reference sequence). The CDR3 is 15 amino acids.

The rearrangement joins TRBV12-3 or TRBV12-4 to TRBJ1-2; checking the TCRdb D call of TRBD1 is not possible without DNA. The CDR3 sequence is 15 residues long. The CDR3 spells CASSWGQTNNYGYTF.

The chain uses TRBV29-1 and TRBJ2-3. The CDR3 has 12 amino acids. CDR1 is SQVTM, CDR2 ANQGSEA, per germline. The CDR3 protein is CSVEDGTDTQYF.

The rearrangement joins TRBV7-2 to TRBJ2-7; TCRdb names TRBD2, which stays unverified in the absence of DNA. CDR1 and CDR2 from the germline V gene are SGHTA and FQGNSA. The CDR3 totals 17 residues. The CDR3 loop reads CASSLAFGGGSSYEQYF.

The V gene is TRBV20-1, the J gene TRBJ2-7; TCRdb's D call, TRBD2, is unchecked because there is no DNA. The V gene's germline CDR1 is DFQATT and CDR2 SNEGSKA (reference sequence). CDR3 length equals 14 residues. The CDR3 loop reads CSARGLAGGYEQYF.

V usage is TRBV9 and J usage is TRBJ2-5; with no DNA, the TCRdb D assignment of TRBD2 cannot be verified. CDR1 is SGDLS, CDR2 YYNGEE, per germline. The CDR3 sequence is 15 residues long. CDR3 protein: CASSVSGGSGETQYF.

The J gene is TRBJ2-1, the V gene TRBV7-9; the D gene TCRdb calls, TRBD1, cannot be checked with no DNA. Germline V gene lookup returns CDR1 SEHNR and CDR2 FQNEAQ (reference sequence). CDR3 size: 16 residues. CDR3 loop: CASSIPGTDFNNEQFF.

This chain uses TRBV19 with TRBJ2-7. This CDR3 has 13 residues. Germline V gives CDR1 LNHDA, CDR2 SQIVND (reference sequence). The CDR3: CASSPTVSYEQYF.

The chain recombines TRBV28 with TRBJ2-5. CDR1 is MDHEN and CDR2 is SYDVKM in the germline V gene. CDR3 length equals 15 residues. The CDR3 sequence: CASSLGREVGETQYF. Based on the CDR3 plus reference TRBV28 and TRBJ2-5, the full variable domain is DVKVTQSSRYLVKRTGEKVFLECVQDMDHENMFWYRQDPGLGLRLIYFSYDVKMKEKGDIPEGYSVSREKKERFSLILESASTNQTSMYLCASSLGREVGETQYFGPGTRLLVL.

The chain is built from TRBV9 and TRBJ2-1; the D gene TCRdb calls, TRBD1, cannot be checked with no DNA. The CDR3 is made up of 14 amino acids. The germline CDR1 and CDR2 sequences are SGDLS and YYNGEE. This chain's CDR3 is CASSGTGGHNEQFF.